This paragraph covers one T cell receptor beta chain sequence. What this receptor recognizes is not known. One base away there is no much larger clone; base qualities are not given. This sample was included in a study of cytomegalovirus exposure and HLA in healthy donors (dated 2017 in TCRdb). For the wider study: An earlier analysis of approximately 600 of the donors reported approximately 270 Gb of sequence data and some 120 million unique TCR beta sequences from roughly 180 million T cells. An earlier analysis of around 580 of the donors used high-throughput TCR beta sequencing to judge whether each TCR beta V gene segment behaved as functional or pseudogenic. A separate validation cohort of over a hundred different subjects was used in addition to the roughly 640-subject first cohort. Roughly 5 DR-DQ haplotypes were handled as single units for association and clustering, since linkage in the cohort was strong. A later analysis re-examined previously published TCR beta repertoires from more than 650 donors and added high-resolution HLA genotyping to investigate patterns of TCR occurrence. The number of typed donors differed by locus: roughly 629-630 for A, B, C, DRB1 and DQB1; approximately 520 for DQA1; approximately 600 for DPA1; and about 470 for DPB1. Donor age, sex, ethnicity and CMV serostatus were compiled alongside the repertoire data. The study aimed to test whether signatures of past pathogen exposure could be identified by cataloging public T cell receptors. Every repertoire in the discovery cohort had been generated on one and the same sequencing platform. Among the roughly 410 genotyped donors, 75% to 90% belonged to the genetic ancestry cluster associated with self-reported Caucasian donors. To predict cytomegalovirus infection status, the study combined high-throughput TCR immunosequencing, statistical association of individual TCRs with disease status, and machine learning. In the later analysis, no new phenotypic data were used to find candidate immune exposures; instead, reliance was placed on TCR beta sequences and their occurrence across donors. Among almost 400 genotyped donors of the cohort, an average of 235,054 unique TCR beta nucleotide sequences were sequenced per donor, roughly 20% of them non-productive. Class I and class II HLA loci were covered by the typing at four-digit resolution. Genome-wide SNP genotypes for about 65% of the 666 donors were used in a later genetic analysis, which treated that subset as a discovery cohort. An early release that covered some 630 HLA-typed donors contained approximately 300 gigabases of sequencing data and some 87 million unique TCR sequences. The study used immunosequencing to profile the T cell repertoires of around 600 subjects and linked those repertoires to cytomegalovirus serostatus.

Here is what the overall study found, with its caveats: Most CMV-associated TCR beta chains appeared to be HLA-restricted in a later analysis, and the HLA associations seemed to be driven largely by CMV exposure. Specific HLA alleles were associated with 15,000 to 20,000 TCR beta sequences at a false discovery rate of 0.05 in a later analysis. According to a later analysis, parvovirus B19, influenza, CMV and Epstein-Barr virus appeared linked to several top co-occurrence clusters. In this cohort, only TCR beta chains were sequenced, and detectable features were limited by the absence of alpha or paired-chain data. An earlier analysis of approximately 530 of the donors showed that most TCR beta V segments appeared in productive rearrangements either about 90% or about 30% of the time, which broadly matched IMGT annotations. Linkage disequilibrium might explain the correlated functional status among segregating V segments, but an unknown experimental factor could not be ruled out. About 17 rarely observed V segments, including chromosome 9 orphons, were excluded from the earlier analysis of almost 600 of the donors because counts were too low. According to the authors, the approach could potentially be generalized to other disease states and immunological phenotypes. Because HLA typing was unavailable for some donors at each locus, only the typed subset was used in association tests. In a later analysis, HLA-associated TCR beta chains showed more clonal expansion and lower generation probabilities than non-associated chains that were equally common. The study gave a list of 150 to 200 TCR beta chains associated with cytomegalovirus. V-gene and J-gene trimming of TCR beta chains was associated with a missense DCLRE1C variant in a later genetic analysis, and the association was replicated in an independent cohort. A later analysis found that TCR association rates varied across HLA loci, with DRB1 alleles showing the most associated TCRs and HLA-C alleles the fewest. A later genetic analysis reported fewer N-insertions in productive TCRs among donors in an Asian-associated ancestry cluster than the roughly 720-donor mean. For the cohort, immune exposure information was limited to CMV serostatus. A further reported finding was that TCR beta sequences accurately predicted the HLA-A and HLA-B alleles for most subjects in the first cohort. Assigning TCR associations to individual alleles was difficult when HLA alleles, especially DR and DQ, strongly co-occurred. The classifier was reported to diagnose cytomegalovirus status with high specificity and sensitivity in both the original cohort and the validation cohort. Across donors, most TCR sequences were observed very rarely, whereas some public TCRs were present in many individuals. Roughly uniform sequencing depth across donors was assumed in presence/absence analyses, although this assumption may not hold. A group of highly shared sequence variants was considered likely to be a technical artifact of the sequencing pipeline. Three of the identified cytomegalovirus-associated TCR beta chains were confirmed in vitro to be specific for cytomegalovirus antigens.

Libraries were prepared through the immunoSEQ multiplex PCR assay. The multiplex PCR relied on a mix of 60 forward primers for TCR Vbeta segments and 13 reverse primers for TCR Jbeta segments. Amplification of the CDR3 region of rearranged TCR beta genes was performed with a multiplex PCR assay on genomic DNA. On the Illumina HiSeq System, the amplified TCR beta libraries were sequenced as 87-base-pair reads. Under the source paper's analysis protocol: A later analysis counted approximately 84 million unique TCR beta chains across the 600 to 850 repertoires, and roughly 10 million of these chains were shared by at least two donors. Raw reads were error-corrected and collapsed into unique sequences by a nearest-neighbor algorithm in which closely related sequences were merged to remove PCR and sequencing errors. CDR3 sequences were aligned to IMGT reference sequences to assign V, D and J gene segments. For a sequence to be retained, a match of at least six nucleotides was required to both a V gene segment and a J gene segment. Rearrangements were called productive when the CDR3 lacked stop codons and stayed in frame with V and J; all others were non-productive. CDR3 was defined by IMGT convention, running from the second conserved V-encoded cysteine to the conserved J-encoded phenylalanine. Sequences without an unambiguous match to a single V gene segment were excluded from the earlier analysis of about 600 of the donors. In an earlier analysis of 450 to 750 of the donors, a V segment was called functional when productive rearrangements were above 56.7%, and segregating when the standard deviation between donors exceeded 5%. A statistical classification framework was built to diagnose cytomegalovirus status from the catalog of TCR beta chain sequences. V and J gene assignment, in a later analysis, came from comparing TCR nucleotide sequences with IMGT/GENE-DB human TR gene sequences. In a later analysis, CDR3 sequences and most-parsimonious VDJ recombination scenarios were assigned using the TCRdist pipeline. A later analysis defined each TCR beta chain by its CDR3 amino acid sequence plus V-gene family, and excluded reads lacking a unique V-gene family. To address suspected cross-contamination and a sequencing artifact, a later analysis removed roughly 640 highly shared, low-generation-probability nucleotide sequences. In a later analysis, a clonal expansion index for each public chain was calculated from normalized within-repertoire ranks of inferred template counts. In a later analysis, generation probabilities were computed using a VDJ recombination model fitted to out-of-frame rearrangements, and the results were checked against IGoR. In a later analysis, hypergeometric tests were used to score TCR-TCR, TCR-HLA and TCR-CMV co-occurrence, with a repertoire-size bias correction applied to TCR pairs. A later analysis estimated false discovery rates by permuting HLA or CMV assignments 20 times. A later analysis grouped co-occurring TCRs with DBSCAN, adding TCRdist sequence similarity when clustering within HLA-allele-positive subsets. For co-occurrence clustering, repertoires with fewer than 30,000 or more than 120,000 public chains were excluded, along with about five repertoires with anomalous nucleotide sharing. This is the immuneACCESS table as TCRdb keeps it, with only in-frame sequences that have V and J called. A part of the clones is gone; compared with another copy, unresolved V genes explain less than half, and the rest is unexplained. V, J and clone size are taken as reported in that table, and D and trimming were inferred from the DNA itself. This sample lists a few hundred thousand clones; roughly 80% were detected once. 0.3% of the sample rests with the top ten.

The cohort was made up of under 800 healthy bone marrow donors. At the time of sampling, every cohort member was nominally healthy, though immune exposures that went unrecorded were likely present. The donor tested CMV seronegative and was one of the 352 seronegative cohort members. A peripheral blood sample was collected from each donor, and TCR beta sequencing was performed on peripheral blood mononuclear cells. Genomic DNA was extracted from the blood cell samples with the Qiagen DNeasy Blood Extraction Kit. This sequence was found in a girl aged 2 to 9 in good health and CMV-seronegative. Sequencing was performed on PBMCs.

Here is the DNA: TGTGCCAGCAGTGACTCTCGACTAGCGTCGAACACCGGGGAGCTGTTTTTT. Protein translation: CASSDSRLASNTGELFF. Recombination connected TRBV6-4 to TRBJ2-2, and TRBD2 aligns with 8 junction nucleotides. Reading the germline V gene gives CDR1 MRHNA and CDR2 SNTAGT. Trimming removed 0 bases from V and 0 bases from J; the gene matches leave 3 bases unexplained. Counted from cysteine to phenylalanine, this CDR3 has 17 amino acids. The DNA shown is the 51-base CDR3, in frame from base 1.